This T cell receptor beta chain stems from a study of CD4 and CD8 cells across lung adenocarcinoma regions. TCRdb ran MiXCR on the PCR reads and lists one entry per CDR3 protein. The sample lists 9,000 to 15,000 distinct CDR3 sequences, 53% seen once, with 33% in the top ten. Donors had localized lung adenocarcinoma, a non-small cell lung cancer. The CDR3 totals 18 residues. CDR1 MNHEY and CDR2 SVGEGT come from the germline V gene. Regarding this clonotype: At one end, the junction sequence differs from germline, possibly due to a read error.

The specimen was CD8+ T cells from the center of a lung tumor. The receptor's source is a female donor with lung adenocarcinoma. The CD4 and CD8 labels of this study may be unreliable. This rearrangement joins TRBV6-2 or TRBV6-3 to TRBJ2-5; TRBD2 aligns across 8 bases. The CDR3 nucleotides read TGTGCCAGCACCGGCGGGGGGCTCGGGGGCCGGGACCAAGAGACCCAGTACTTT. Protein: CASTGGGLGGRDQETQYF.